Listed below are T cell receptor beta chains from one sample, sequenced in a study of graft-versus-host responses after intestinal transplantation. Sequencing was performed with immunoSEQ multiplex PCR; in TCRdb, only in-frame clones are kept and a portion is missing. Counted here are about 97,000 clones, 80% to 95% occurring once; the ten biggest clones make up more than 15%. The sample was PBMCs, taken approximately 470 days after intestinal transplant. The receptors were gathered from a human patient who received an intestinal transplant, so some T cells may come from the graft donor. CDR3s include the opening cysteine and the closing phenylalanine or tryptophan. D genes are given only for firm matches. The size field is filled for only some rows; it gives once, few, many or a size class.

J | size | D | V | DNA | CDR3
TRBJ2-7 | NA | TRBD1 | TRBV7-9 | TGTGCCAGCAGTCACGATAATTACAGGGGGTACGAGCAGTACTTC | CASSHDNYRGYEQYF
TRBJ1-6 | NA | NA | TRBV7-9 | TGTGCCAGCAGCTCCCAATATAATTCACCCCTCCACTTT | CASSSQYNSPLHF
TRBJ1-2 | NA | NA | TRBV7-3 | TGTGCCAGCAGCTTAAGGCCAGAGGGTGGGCATGATGGCTACACCTTC | CASSLRPEGGHDGYTF
TRBJ2-5 | NA | NA | TRBV11-2 | TGTGCCAGCAGCCAAACGACCACAGAGACCCAGTACTTC | CASSQTTTETQYF
TRBJ2-7 | NA | TRBD2 | TRBV2 | TGTGCCAGCAGTGGTGCTAGCGGGGATATACACCCCTACGAGCAGTACTTC | CASSGASGDIHPYEQYF
TRBJ1-3 | NA | NA | TRBV4-2 | TGTGCCAGCAGCGGGTCAGTCGGCAGCTCTGGAAACACCATATATTTT | CASSGSVGSSGNTIYF
TRBJ1-2 | NA | NA | TRBV23-1 | TGCGCCAGCAGTCAAAAGTTTCCCTATGGCTACACCTTC | CASSQKFPYGYTF
TRBJ2-7 | NA | NA | TRBV27 | TGTGCCAGCAGTCCGCGAGTAGGAGCATACGAGCAGTACTTC | CASSPRVGAYEQYF
TRBJ1-1 | NA | NA | TRBV4-1 | TGCGCCAGCAGCCAAGCATGGGGCAGGGTGAACACTGAAGCTTTCTTT | CASSQAWGRVNTEAFF
TRBJ1-5 | NA | TRBD1 | TRBV6-6 | TGTGCCAGCAGCCGGGACAGAGATCAGCCCCAGCATTTT | CASSRDRDQPQHF
TRBJ2-7 | NA | NA | TRBV5-4 | TGTGCCAGCAGCTTGGGGGGGGCTAACGAGCAGTACTTC | CASSLGGANEQYF
TRBJ2-7 | NA | NA | TRBV27 | TGTGCCAGCAGTCCCCGGGTCTACTCCTACGAGCAGTACTTC | CASSPRVYSYEQYF
TRBJ1-4 | NA | NA | TRBV4-1 | TGCGCCAGCAGCCAAATACCAGGGTTTGAAAAACTGTTTTTT | CASSQIPGFEKLFF
TRBJ1-6 | NA | NA | TRBV2 | TGTGCCAGCAGTGACGGGGCGATAGGTCCCTTTAATTCACCCCTCCACTTT | CASSDGAIGPFNSPLHF
TRBJ1-2 | NA | NA | TRBV7-9 | TGTGCCAGCAGCTTAGGAGCGAACTATGGCTACACCTTC | CASSLGANYGYTF
TRBJ1-1 | NA | TRBD1 | TRBV7-4 | TGTGCCAGCAGCCTACCGTCCCGGGGACAGGCGGATGAAGCTTTCTTT | CASSLPSRGQADEAFF
TRBJ2-1 | NA | TRBD2 | TRBV5-5 | TGTGCCAGCAGCTTGGCTAGCGGGGGGGTTGGTGAGCAGTTCTTC | CASSLASGGVGEQFF
TRBJ2-1 | NA | NA | TRBV10-1 | TGCGCCAGCAGTGACAGGGATGGTTCCTACAATGAGCAGTTCTTC | CASSDRDGSYNEQFF
TRBJ2-7 | NA | TRBD2 | TRBV6-6 | TGTGCCAGCACCGTAGCGGGGGGGCCTTCCTACGAGCAGTACTTC | CASTVAGGPSYEQYF
TRBJ1-5 | NA | NA | TRBV19 | TGTGCCAGTAGTTGGGGGGGGCTAAACAATCAGCCCCAGCATTTT | CASSWGGLNNQPQHF
TRBJ2-5 | NA | NA | TRBV21-1 | TGTGCCAGCAGCAAGGACCAGGGTATGGGGGAGACCCAGTACTTC | CASSKDQGMGETQYF
TRBJ2-7 | few | NA | TRBV11-2 | TGTGCCAGCAGCTTTCGATACGAGCAGTACTTC | CASSFRYEQYF
TRBJ2-2 | NA | NA | TRBV5-1 | TGCGCCAGCAGCTTGGTTGTTCGATCCGAGAGGAACACCGGGGAGCTGTTTTTT | CASSLVVRSERNTGELFF
TRBJ2-7 | once | NA | TRBV7-6 | TGTGCCAGCAGCTTAGGGGCTCGACAGGCCTGGAACGAGCAGTACTTC | CASSLGARQAWNEQYF
TRBJ1-2 | NA | NA | TRBV9 | TGTGCCAGCACCGAAGACCCCCGGACAGCTCCCAACTATGGCTACACCTTC | CASTEDPRTAPNYGYTF
TRBJ2-7 | NA | TRBD2 | TRBV6-1 | TGTGCCACCGGACTAGGGCGCGAGCAGCACTTC | CATGLGREQHF
TRBJ1-2 | NA | NA | TRBV6-5 | TGTGCCAGCAGTTACGGTGGGATCCCCTATGGCTACACCTTC | CASSYGGIPYGYTF
TRBJ2-1 | NA | TRBD1 | TRBV4-1 | TGCGCCAGCAGCCAAGGGACAGGGCGTGCCAATGAGCAGTTCTTC | CASSQGTGRANEQFF
TRBJ1-1 | NA | NA | TRBV29-1 | TGCAGCGTTGTCTACTACAGGGTTCAAGGCACTGAAGCTTTCTTT | CSVVYYRVQGTEAFF
TRBJ1-2 | NA | NA | TRBV5-4 | TGTGCCAGCAGCTTGGGGGGGCCCGGTCGGGTAGTAGGCTACACCTTC | CASSLGGPGRVVGYTF
TRBJ1-1 | NA | NA | TRBV5-4 | TGTGCCAGCAGCCTGACGGGGAACACTGAAGCTTTCTTT | CASSLTGNTEAFF
TRBJ2-3 | NA | NA | TRBV27 | TGTGCCAGCAGTTTCGCGGGGGATACGCAGTATTTT | CASSFAGDTQYF
TRBJ1-6 | NA | NA | TRBV5-6 | TGTGCCAGCAGCTTCCCTAGGGGCAGTCGCTCCTATAATTCACCCCTCCACTTT | CASSFPRGSRSYNSPLHF
TRBJ1-5 | NA | NA | TRBV2 | TGTGCCAGCAGTGCGACGGGGAATCAGCCCCAGCATTTT | CASSATGNQPQHF
TRBJ1-6 | NA | NA | TRBV5-4 | TGTGCCAGCAGCTATGGGGAGGGCTCCTATAATTCACCCCTCCACTTT | CASSYGEGSYNSPLHF
TRBJ2-7 | NA | TRBD1 | TRBV7-2 | TGTGCCAGCAGCCCCGACAGGGGGTCGTCGTGGGAGCAGTACTTC | CASSPDRGSSWEQYF
TRBJ1-2 | NA | NA | TRBV27 | TGTGCCAGCAGCCCAACCACCCTCAGGGGTTATTCTGGCTACACCTTC | CASSPTTLRGYSGYTF
TRBJ2-7 | NA | NA | TRBV6-6 | TGTGCCAGCAGCTACAGGGCACCACCGATCTACGAGCAGTACTTC | CASSYRAPPIYEQYF
TRBJ2-2 | NA | TRBD1 | TRBV6-5 | TGTGCCAGCAGTTACCTCCCGGGACAGGGCACCGGGGAGCTGTTTTTT | CASSYLPGQGTGELFF
TRBJ1-6 | NA | NA | TRBV7-9 | TGTGCCAGCAGCCCGAGGGATAGAAATTCACCCCTCCACTTT | CASSPRDRNSPLHF
TRBJ2-5 | NA | NA | TRBV6-5 | TGTGCCAGCAGTTACTCAATGGGGATTCAAGAGACCCAGTACTTC | CASSYSMGIQETQYF
TRBJ2-2 | once | TRBD2 | TRBV27 | TGTGCCAGCAGGAGACTAGCGGGGGGGCCCACCGGGGAGCTGTTTTTT | CASRRLAGGPTGELFF
TRBJ2-1 | NA | TRBD1 | TRBV18 | TGTGCCAGCTCACGAAGGGGACAGTACAATGAGCAGTTCTTC | CASSRRGQYNEQFF
TRBJ2-7 | NA | TRBD2 | TRBV9 | TGTGCCAGCAGCCCCAGCGGGGGAAGGTACGAGCAGTACTTC | CASSPSGGRYEQYF
TRBJ1-2 | NA | NA | TRBV29-1 | TGCAGCGTTGAAAAGGAGTATGGCTACACCTTC | CSVEKEYGYTF
TRBJ2-2 | NA | NA | TRBV18 | TGTGCCAGCTCACCACCTGCACGGGGCGGGGAGCTGTTTTTT | CASSPPARGGELFF
TRBJ1-3 | NA | TRBD1 | TRBV18 | TGTGCCAGCTCACCCGGACAGGGCGTAGAAAACACCATATATTTT | CASSPGQGVENTIYF
TRBJ2-2 | NA | NA | TRBV6-4 | TGTGCCAGCAGTGAGGCGAACACCGGGGAGCTGTTTTTT | CASSEANTGELFF